These 24 T cell receptor beta chains came from one sample sequenced in a study of blood T cell repertoires in COVID-19. Here immunoSEQ multiplex PCR was the method, and the copy in TCRdb shows in-frame clones only, minus some. The sample carries roughly 400,000 clones, roughly 86% recorded once. What was sequenced was peripheral blood. These receptors were obtained from an older woman with COVID-19, enrolled during active disease.

The J gene is TRBJ1-5, the V gene TRBV5-1; TRBD1 matches 7 bases. The CDR3 has 15 amino acids. Germline V gene lookup returns CDR1 SGHRS and CDR2 YFSETQ. The J segment lost 4 bases and the V segment lost 0 bases, leaving 4 bases of the junction unmatched. Written as DNA, the CDR3 is TGCGCCAGCAGCTTGGAAGGGACAGAAAATCAGCCCCAGCATTTT. It encodes CASSLEGTENQPQHF.

V usage is TRBV5-1 and J usage is TRBJ1-2; tentative D call: TRBD1 (6 bases). Germline V gives CDR1 SGHRS, CDR2 YFSETQ. With 0 bases removed from V and 5 bases from J, the gap between germline ends came to 11 bases. The CDR3 has 14 amino acids. The DNA of the CDR3 is TGCGCCAGCAGCTTGGCAGGGGCTTCGTATGGCTACACCTTC. Translating it yields CASSLAGASYGYTF. Complete variable domain (other parts from reference TRBV5-1 and TRBJ1-2): KAGVTQTPRYLIKTRGQQVTLSCSPISGHRSVSWYQQTPGQGLQFLFEYFSETQRNKGNFPGRFSGRQFSNSRSEMNVSTLELGDSALYLCASSLAGASYGYTFGSGTRLTVV.

This clone has more than one count but fewer than ten. This chain uses TRBV7-6 with TRBJ2-2; 8 bases match TRBD2. The length of the CDR3 is 15 residues. The V segment lost 2 bases and the J segment 3 bases; nucleotides outside the gene matches: 2. Germline-derived CDR1 and CDR2 are SGHVS and FNYEAQ. The CDR3 nucleotides read TGTGCCAGCAGCTTACAGCGGGGGTACACCGGGGAGCTGTTTTTT. This translates into CASSLQRGYTGELFF.

The chain combines TRBV3-1 (or the pseudogene TRBV3-2) with TRBJ1-2; 7 nucleotides match TRBD1. This CDR3 has 17 amino acids. The V segment lost 0 bases and the J segment 2 bases; nucleotides outside the gene matches: 9. Germline V lookup: CDR1 LGHDT, CDR2 YNNKEL (reference sequence). CDR3 DNA: TGTGCCAGCAGCCAAGATGCAGGGGGGAGGACGAACTATGGCTACACCTTC. It is translated as CASSQDAGGRTNYGYTF.

CDR3 DNA: TGTGCCAGCAGCCGTCGGGGGGGAGATGAAAAACTGTTTTTT. This translates into CASSRRGGDEKLFF. The chain is built from TRBV7-6 and TRBJ1-4; perhaps TRBD1 as D (5 bases). The V gene lost 5 bases and the J gene lost 6 bases, with 13 bases spanning the gap. Looked up from germline, CDR1 is SGHVS and CDR2 is FNYEAQ. The CDR3 totals 14 residues.

The chain has TRBV7-8 and TRBJ1-3; TRBD1 agrees at 8 bases. This CDR3 has 15 residues. The germline V gene encodes CDR1 SGHVS and CDR2 FQNEAQ. The junction had 5 bases not matched to a gene; V was cut back by 5 bases and J by 2 bases. CDR3 residues: CASSQGAGAGNTIYF. The CDR3 region has the DNA TGTGCCAGCAGCCAGGGGGCAGGCGCTGGAAACACCATATATTTT.

DNA for the CDR3: TGTGCCAGCAGCCAAGAGCGGGGGCGCGGGTCACCCCTCCACTTT. Translating it yields CASSQERGRGSPLHF. The chain links TRBV3-1 (or the pseudogene TRBV3-2) to TRBJ1-6, with D possibly matching TRBD1 (6 bases). The CDR3 has 15 amino acids. V was shortened by 0 bases and J by 10 bases, with 13 bases between the two germline ends. Germline V gives CDR1 LGHDT, CDR2 YNNKEL (reference sequence).

The gene calls are TRBV10-2 and TRBJ2-1; 12 positions agree with TRBD2. V was clipped by 10 bases and J by 5 bases; unmatched bases: 6. Germline V lookup: CDR1 WSHSY, CDR2 SAAADI. The CDR3 contains 14 residues. The CDR3 reads CAIETSGGNNEQFF. CDR3 sequence (DNA): TGCGCCATCGAGACTAGCGGGGGCAACAATGAGCAGTTCTTC.

The V and J genes are TRBV11-2 and TRBJ2-2; a possible D gene is TRBD2 (6 bases). CDR3 size: 16 residues. V was clipped by 3 bases and J by 6 bases, with 17 bases between them. CDR1 SGHAT and CDR2 FQNNGV come from the germline V gene. CDR3 region: CASSFFSAGNAGELFF. CDR3 nucleotides: TGTGCCAGCAGCTTTTTTTCAGCGGGCAACGCCGGGGAGCTGTTTTTT. The variable domain in full, with the rest retrieved from reference TRBV11-2 and TRBJ2-2, is EAGVAQSPRYKIIEKRQSVAFWCNPISGHATLYWYQQILGQGPKLLIQFQNNGVVDDSQLPKDRFSAERLKGVDSTLKIQPAKLEDSAVYLCASSFFSAGNAGELFFGEGSRLTVL.

This clone was counted ten times or more. The V and J genes are TRBV2 and TRBJ2-2; TRBD2 is a possible D gene (6 bases). CDR3 length: 13 amino acids. Deletions cut 7 bases from V and 5 bases from J, with 11 bases between. The germline gives CDR1 SNHLY, CDR2 FYNNEI. For the CDR3, the DNA is TGTGCCAGCACCGAAGGAGGGACCGGGGAGCTGTTTTTT. Translating gives CASTEGGTGELFF.

The chain links TRBV28 to TRBJ1-5; TRBD1 matches at 8 bases. The germline V gene encodes CDR1 MDHEN and CDR2 SYDVKM. The CDR3 sequence is 14 residues long. V lost 5 bases, J lost 4 bases, and 4 bases stayed unmatched. The CDR3 region is CASSTTGGNQPQHF. In nucleotides, the CDR3 is TGTGCCAGCAGTACTACAGGGGGTAATCAGCCCCAGCATTTT.

V and J are TRBV9 and TRBJ1-6; maybe TRBD1 (5 bases). V shed 3 bases and J shed 7 bases, with 14 bases lying between them. This CDR3 is built from 15 residues. Germline values: CDR1 SGDLS, CDR2 YYNGEE. The CDR3 is CASSAEQVPNSPLHF. CDR3 in DNA: TGTGCCAGCAGCGCGGAACAGGTTCCGAATTCACCCCTCCACTTT. Drawing the rest from reference TRBV9 and TRBJ1-6, the complete variable domain is DSGVTQTPKHLITATGQRVTLRCSPRSGDLSVYWYQQSLDQGLQFLIQYYNGEERAKGNILERFSAQQFPDLHSELNLSSLELGDSALYFCASSAEQVPNSPLHFGNGTRLTVT.

The J gene is TRBJ1-3, the V gene TRBV19, with D tentatively TRBD1 (6 bases). The germline CDR1 and CDR2 sequences are LNHDA and SQIVND (reference sequence). Trimming cost V 5 bases and J 0 bases, with 14 bases left between them. The CDR3 is 16 amino acids. The CDR3 region is CASSLLQGTSGNTIYF. The CDR3 coding sequence is TGTGCCAGTAGTTTACTGCAGGGGACCTCTGGAAACACCATATATTTT.

The chain uses TRBV7-9 and TRBJ2-7, with 7 bases that match TRBD1. Germline V gene lookup returns CDR1 SEHNR and CDR2 FQNEAQ (reference sequence). With 7 bases clipped from V and 3 bases from J, the junction kept 12 bases outside the gene matches. There are 15 residues in the CDR3. Here the CDR3 DNA reads TGTGCCAGCACCGACCGGGACAGTCCCTACTACGAGCAGTACTTC. Protein: CASTDRDSPYYEQYF.

V gene TRBV3-1 (or the pseudogene TRBV3-2) combines with J gene TRBJ1-4; D remains unclear. V lost 4 bases and J lost 6, with 18 bases in between. Germline V gene data show CDR1 as LGHDT and CDR2 as YNNKEL (reference sequence). This CDR3 contains 16 residues. The CDR3, as DNA: TGTGCCAGCAGCCGAGACCCGAGAGAGGTTTATGAAAAACTGTTTTTT. Residues: CASSRDPREVYEKLFF.

This clone came up once. This chain connects TRBV6-2 or TRBV6-3 to TRBJ1-5, with D possibly being TRBD1 (5 bases). V was trimmed by 5 bases and J by 7 bases, leaving 15 bases between them. The CDR3 is made up of 14 amino acids. Germline V gene sequence: CDR1 MNHEY, CDR2 SVGEGT. The CDR3 region has the DNA TGTGCCAGCAGTCTTGACAGAGTCTCCCAGCCCCAGCATTTT. Translating gives CASSLDRVSQPQHF.

This clone was picked up one time. The V call is TRBV12-3 or TRBV12-4, the J call TRBJ1-5, with D unresolved. CDR3 size: 13 residues. V lost 9 bases and J lost 6, with 15 bases in between. DNA for the CDR3: TGTGCCAGTCGTCGTTTATTCAGTCAGCCCCAGCATTTT. Translating it yields CASRRLFSQPQHF.

As for this clone: The sample holds other DNA sequences that translate to the same CDR3. The chain's CDR3 is CASSPTPNYGYTF. In nucleotides, the CDR3 is TGTGCCAGTAGCCCCACACCAAACTATGGCTACACCTTC. J is TRBJ1-2 and V is TRBV19; D unclear. The CDR3 contains 13 residues. The germline gives CDR1 LNHDA, CDR2 SQIVND (reference sequence). V lost 6 bases and J 2 bases, leaving 10 bases between the germline ends.

The chain recombines TRBV5-1 with TRBJ1-4, with D tentatively TRBD1 (6 bases). CDR1 is SGHRS, CDR2 YFSETQ, per germline. The CDR3 length is 15 residues. V lost 0 bases to trimming and J lost 7 bases, with 13 bases between them. CDR3: CASSLGRGEGEKLFF. The CDR3 DNA sequence: TGCGCCAGCAGCTTGGGCAGGGGAGAAGGTGAAAAACTGTTTTTT.

This clone is a singleton in its sample. This chain uses TRBV6-5 with TRBJ2-5; 8 nucleotides agree with TRBD2. Germline V gene sequence: CDR1 MNHEY, CDR2 SVGAGI. V lost 6 bases and J lost 5; bases outside the gene matches: 11. There are 15 residues in the CDR3. The CDR3 region has the DNA TGTGCCAGCAGGAAAATAAGCGGGGGTAGGGAGACCCAGTACTTC. Its translation: CASRKISGGRETQYF.

This rearrangement joins TRBV19 to TRBJ1-6, with unresolved D. V dropped 6 bases and J dropped 6 bases, with 12 bases sitting between them. CDR1 and CDR2 from the germline V gene are LNHDA and SQIVND (reference sequence). The CDR3 consists of 14 residues. The CDR3 reads CASSLASGNSPLHF. The CDR3 DNA sequence: TGTGCCAGTAGCCTGGCTAGCGGTAATTCACCCCTCCACTTT.

V usage is TRBV4-2 and J usage is TRBJ1-4; 8 nucleotides agree with TRBD1. J gave up 7 bases and V 4 bases, and 11 bases lay outside the gene matches. Germline lookup yields CDR1 LGHNA and CDR2 YNFKEQ. The CDR3 sequence is 16 residues long. The CDR3 region has the DNA TGTGCCAGCAGCCCGTCCTATCGACAGGGGAGTGAAAAACTGTTTTTT. It encodes CASSPSYRQGSEKLFF.

As to this clone: The sample carries other DNA sequences with the same CDR3. V usage is TRBV18 and J usage is TRBJ1-1, with 7 bases aligning to TRBD1. The germline V gene has CDR1 KGHSH and CDR2 LQKENI. The CDR3 is made up of 12 amino acids. V gave up 2 bases and J gave up 7 bases; unmatched junction bases: 1. The CDR3 DNA reads TGTGCCAGCTCACCAGACAGGGTTGAAGCTTTCTTT. This translates into CASSPDRVEAFF. Looking up the rest from reference TRBV18 and TRBJ1-1 gives the full variable domain: NAGVMQNPRHLVRRRGQEARLRCSPMKGHSHVYWYRQLPEEGLKFMVYLQKENIIDESGMPKERFSAEFPKEGPSILRIQQVVRGDSAAYFCASSPDRVEAFFGQGTRLTVV.

This clone came up once. CDR3 sequence reads: CASSRGIATNEKLFF. The CDR3 region has the DNA TGTGCCAGCAGCAGAGGCATCGCAACTAATGAAAAACTGTTTTTT. V gene TRBV5-4 combines with J gene TRBJ1-4; no clear D gene. The CDR3 runs 15 residues. The germline V gene encodes CDR1 SGHNT and CDR2 YYREEE (reference sequence). The V end lost 4 bases, the J end lost 0 bases, and 10 bases lay between the germline ends.